This TCR beta chain was profiled in a study of shared clonotypes between healthy human individuals. Study information: The donor group consisted of two women and a few men, aged 18 to 49.

For every subset, genomic DNA was evenly distributed across several immunoSEQ plates. Generated by immunoSEQ multiplex PCR, the TCRdb table keeps only in-frame clones and is missing some. The sample contains roughly 330,000 clones, 74% of which appear only once. The CDR3 extends over 16 amino acids. Trimming took off 4 bases at V and 5 bases at J, with 19 bases between the two ends. Germline lookup yields CDR1 SEHNR and CDR2 FQNEAQ (reference sequence). Study findings and constraints: The study found roughly 5% of naive CD4 clonotypes shared across a few donors. Among donors, the sharing of clonotypes was expected to be influenced by sequencing depth.

Comment on this clone: What it binds is not known.

The chain recombines TRBV7-9 with TRBJ2-3; D ambiguous. The specimen was memory CD4+ T cells sorted from blood. The subset is: CD45RA-negative fraction. The receptor's source is a young man in good health. The chain's CDR3 is CASSSPRALRGDTQYF. The DNA of the CDR3 is TGTGCCAGCAGCTCGCCCCGGGCCCTCCGAGGAGATACGCAGTATTTT.